Listed below are T cell receptor beta chains from one sample, sequenced in a study of T cells in Graves' hyperthyroidism and ophthalmopathy. TCRdb re-analysed the multiplex PCR reads in MiXCR, keeping a single row per CDR3 protein. The sample lists approximately 510,000 distinct CDR3 sequences; less than 25% were seen once. The material sequenced was blood. Every receptor here comes from a man younger than 35 with Graves' hyperthyroidism. Both conserved end residues are trimmed from each CDR3.

v_gene: TRBV4-1
j_gene: TRBJ2-7
len: 11
CDR3aa: ASSQMGLAEQY

v_gene: TRBV30
j_gene: TRBJ1-5
len: 12
CDR3aa: AWSWTGELQPQH

v_gene: TRBV24-1
j_gene: TRBJ1-2
len: 14
CDR3aa: ATSDIRTDRPSGYT

v_gene: TRBV29-1
j_gene: TRBJ1-1
len: 10
CDR3aa: SSRGGGTEAF

v_gene: TRBV18
j_gene: TRBJ2-5
len: 12
CDR3aa: ASSPSTGGETQY

v_gene: TRBV20-1
j_gene: TRBJ2-2
len: 13
CDR3aa: SVPGQTLLTGELF

v_gene: TRBV25-1
j_gene: TRBJ2-7
len: 11
CDR3aa: ATLGTSSYEQY

v_gene: TRBV6-1
j_gene: TRBJ2-7
len: 13
CDR3aa: ASKLGSGGAYEQY

v_gene: TRBV10-3
j_gene: TRBJ2-3
len: 13
CDR3aa: ATNPRDRRGDTQY

v_gene: TRBV12-3/TRBV12-4
j_gene: TRBJ2-7
len: 11
CDR3aa: ASRPGLAGAMY

v_gene: TRBV15
j_gene: TRBJ1-2
len: 12
CDR3aa: ATSRNKHQGGYT

v_gene: TRBV12-3/TRBV12-4
j_gene: TRBJ1-1
len: 10
CDR3aa: ASIYGRGEAF

v_gene: TRBV28
j_gene: TRBJ2-2
len: 12
CDR3aa: ASQGVGNTGELF

v_gene: TRBV28
j_gene: TRBJ2-5
len: 12
CDR3aa: ASSPQGGVETQY

v_gene: TRBV5-1
j_gene: TRBJ2-7
len: 12
CDR3aa: ASSLTGPGDEQY

v_gene: TRBV15
j_gene: TRBJ2-5
len: 15
CDR3aa: ATSRVGSGHRQETQY

v_gene: TRBV28
j_gene: TRBJ2-7
len: 11
CDR3aa: ASSLNFDYEQY

v_gene: TRBV12-3/TRBV12-4
j_gene: TRBJ2-2
len: 16
CDR3aa: ASSLGGYRGRSTGELF

v_gene: TRBV6-5
j_gene: TRBJ1-1
len: 11
CDR3aa: ASSYTAAAEAF

v_gene: TRBV12-3/TRBV12-4
j_gene: TRBJ1-2
len: 12
CDR3aa: ASSFEVQTYGYT

v_gene: TRBV28
j_gene: TRBJ1-2
len: 11
CDR3aa: ASSVSGTGGLA

v_gene: TRBV29-1
j_gene: TRBJ1-1
len: 11
CDR3aa: SVPGHLNTEAF

v_gene: TRBV7-9
j_gene: TRBJ2-5
len: 9
CDR3aa: ASTVAETQY

v_gene: TRBV6-2/TRBV6-3
j_gene: TRBJ1-1
len: 11
CDR3aa: ASSYFINTEAF

v_gene: TRBV11-2
j_gene: TRBJ1-1
len: 13
CDR3aa: ASSSNDRVNTEAF

v_gene: TRBV6-5
j_gene: TRBJ1-5
len: 13
CDR3aa: ASSYGGGTNQPQH

v_gene: TRBV5-1
j_gene: TRBJ2-7
len: 13
CDR3aa: ASSLGNRALDEQY

v_gene: TRBV6-1
j_gene: TRBJ1-2
len: 10
CDR3aa: ASKAGTYGYT

v_gene: TRBV28
j_gene: TRBJ1-1
len: 14
CDR3aa: ASSLSDRMGNTEAF

v_gene: TRBV5-5
j_gene: TRBJ2-2
len: 13
CDR3aa: ASSLEGFKAGELF

v_gene: TRBV12-3/TRBV12-4
j_gene: TRBJ1-5
len: 13
CDR3aa: ASSMAKGANQPQH

v_gene: TRBV5-1
j_gene: TRBJ1-2
len: 12
CDR3aa: ASRKGRSGYGYT

v_gene: TRBV27
j_gene: TRBJ1-5
len: 11
CDR3aa: ASSLGRYQPQH

v_gene: TRBV27
j_gene: TRBJ2-5
len: 14
CDR3aa: ASSFGTGSHQETQY

v_gene: TRBV12-3/TRBV12-4
j_gene: TRBJ1-2
len: 13
CDR3aa: ASSLYRGRTYGYT

v_gene: TRBV28
j_gene: TRBJ2-2
len: 10
CDR3aa: ASSIVGGELF

v_gene: TRBV3-1
j_gene: TRBJ1-2
len: 12
CDR3aa: ASRLQGTENGYT